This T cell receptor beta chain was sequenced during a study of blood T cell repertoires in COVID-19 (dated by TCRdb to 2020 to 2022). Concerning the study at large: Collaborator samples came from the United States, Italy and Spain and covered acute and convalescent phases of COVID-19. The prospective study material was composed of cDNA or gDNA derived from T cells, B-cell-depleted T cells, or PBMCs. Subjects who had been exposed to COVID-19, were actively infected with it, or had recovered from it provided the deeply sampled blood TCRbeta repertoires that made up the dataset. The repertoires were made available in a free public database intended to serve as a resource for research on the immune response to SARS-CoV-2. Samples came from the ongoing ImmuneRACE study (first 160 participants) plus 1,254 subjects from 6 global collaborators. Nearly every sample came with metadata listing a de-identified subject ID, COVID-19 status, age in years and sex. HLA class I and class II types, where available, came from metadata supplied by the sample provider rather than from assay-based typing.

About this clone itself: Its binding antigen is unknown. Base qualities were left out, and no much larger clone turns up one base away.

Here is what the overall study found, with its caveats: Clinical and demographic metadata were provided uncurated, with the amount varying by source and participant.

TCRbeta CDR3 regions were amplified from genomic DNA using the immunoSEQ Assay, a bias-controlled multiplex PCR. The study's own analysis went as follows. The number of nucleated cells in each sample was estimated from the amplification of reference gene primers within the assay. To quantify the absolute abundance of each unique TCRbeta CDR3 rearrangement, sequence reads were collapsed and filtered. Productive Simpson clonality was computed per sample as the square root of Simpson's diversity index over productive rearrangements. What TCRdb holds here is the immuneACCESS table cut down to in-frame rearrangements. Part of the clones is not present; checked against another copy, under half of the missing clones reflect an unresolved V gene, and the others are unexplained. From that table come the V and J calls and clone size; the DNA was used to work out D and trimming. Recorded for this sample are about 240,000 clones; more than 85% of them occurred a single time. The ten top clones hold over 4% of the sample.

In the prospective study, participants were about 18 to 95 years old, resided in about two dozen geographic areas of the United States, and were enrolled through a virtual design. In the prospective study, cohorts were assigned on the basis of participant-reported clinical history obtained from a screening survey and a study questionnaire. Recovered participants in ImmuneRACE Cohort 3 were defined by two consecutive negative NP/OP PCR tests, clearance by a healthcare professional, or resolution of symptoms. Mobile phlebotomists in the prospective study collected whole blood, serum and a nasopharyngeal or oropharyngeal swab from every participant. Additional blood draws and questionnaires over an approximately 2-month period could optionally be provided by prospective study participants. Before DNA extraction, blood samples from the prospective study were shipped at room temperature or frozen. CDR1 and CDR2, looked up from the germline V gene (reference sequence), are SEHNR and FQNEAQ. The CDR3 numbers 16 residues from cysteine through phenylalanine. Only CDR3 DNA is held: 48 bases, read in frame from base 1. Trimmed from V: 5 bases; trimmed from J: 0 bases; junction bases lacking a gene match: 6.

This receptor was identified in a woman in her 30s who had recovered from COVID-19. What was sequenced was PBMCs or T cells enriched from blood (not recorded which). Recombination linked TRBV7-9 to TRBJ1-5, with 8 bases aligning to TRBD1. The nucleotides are TGTGCCAGCAGCGAGACAGGGGTCCATAGCAATCAGCCCCAGCATTTT. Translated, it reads CASSETGVHSNQPQHF. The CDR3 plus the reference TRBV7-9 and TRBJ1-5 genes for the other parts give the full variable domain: DTGVSQNPRHKITKRGQNVTFRCDPISEHNRLYWYRQTLGQGPEFLTYFQNEAQLEKSRLLSDRFSAERPKGSFSTLEIQRTEQGDSAMYLCASSETGVHSNQPQHFGDGTRLSIL.